This TCR beta chain was recovered during a study of T cell responses to AZD1222 COVID-19 vaccine. The CDR3 extends over 16 amino acids. Germline CDR1 SNHLY, CDR2 FYNNEI. The V segment lost 6 bases and the J segment 0 bases; nucleotides outside the gene matches: 9. Repertoires were generated with immunoSEQ multiplex PCR, while TCRdb's copy carries only in-frame clones and drops some. This table holds more than 70,000 clones, approximately 84% found once. The chain recombines TRBV2 with TRBJ2-3; 7 bases agree with TRBD2. Here the sequenced sample was peripheral blood, taken on day 0 of AZD1222 vaccination. The receptor was derived from an adult in good health. In DNA form, the CDR3 reads TGTGCCAGCAGGGCCCTAGCGGATACTAGCACAGATACGCAGTATTTT. Translated, it gives CASRALADTSTDTQYF.